This T cell receptor (beta chain) originates from a study of T cell repertoires in cytomegalovirus infection. About the research overall: Both recently identified HLA-C-restricted and well-studied HLA-B-restricted CMV epitopes were used in the study. Public signatures in TCR beta pointed to CMV infection and matching HLA type. Findings and caveats of the study: Ex vivo responses were dominated by HLA-C-restricted CMV-specific TCR beta clonotypes. Carriers of CMV plus the relevant HLA were identified by cumulative public TCR beta family frequency.

Worth noting for this clonotype: Its matching antigen is unknown.

TCRdb reprocessed the reads with MiXCR, giving one entry per CDR3 protein. Of approximately 990,000 distinct CDR3 sequences listed, approximately 31% were seen once; the top ten hold under 15%. Trimming pared 1 base from V and 8 bases from J, leaving 9 bases between. Germline V gene lookup returns CDR1 MGHRA and CDR2 YSYEKL. CDR3 length: 13 residues. The rearrangement links TRBV4-1 to TRBJ2-1; tentative D call: TRBD1 (5 bases). The sample was cultured CD8+ T cells from PBMCs, taken from culture after CMV antigen stimulation. The receptor was derived from a human donor in good health (CMV status not recorded). Some clones in this sample may be carry-over from other donors' samples. CDR3 region: CASSQVSQDEQFF. The CDR3 DNA sequence: TGCGCCAGCAGCCAAGTGTCACAGGATGAGCAGTTCTTC.